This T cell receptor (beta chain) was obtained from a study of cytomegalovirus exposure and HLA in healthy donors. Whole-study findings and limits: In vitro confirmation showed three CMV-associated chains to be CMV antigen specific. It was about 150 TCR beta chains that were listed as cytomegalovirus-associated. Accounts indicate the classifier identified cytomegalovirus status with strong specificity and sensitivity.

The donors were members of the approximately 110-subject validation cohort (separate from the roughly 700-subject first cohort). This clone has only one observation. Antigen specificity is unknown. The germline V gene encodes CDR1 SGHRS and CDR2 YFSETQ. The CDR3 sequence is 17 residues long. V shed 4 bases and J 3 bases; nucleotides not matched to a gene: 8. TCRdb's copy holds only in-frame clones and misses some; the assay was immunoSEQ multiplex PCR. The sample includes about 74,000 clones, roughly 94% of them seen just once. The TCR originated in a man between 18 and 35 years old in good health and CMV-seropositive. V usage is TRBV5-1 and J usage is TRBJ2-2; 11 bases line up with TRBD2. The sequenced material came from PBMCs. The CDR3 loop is CASSPGLAEIHTGELFF. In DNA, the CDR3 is TGCGCCAGCAGCCCGGGACTAGCGGAGATACACACCGGGGAGCTGTTTTTT.